This T cell receptor (beta chain) originates from a study of T cell repertoires in cytomegalovirus infection. About the study: As its CMV epitopes, the study selected recently identified HLA-C-restricted and well-studied HLA-B-restricted targets. From public TCR beta signatures came an indication of both CMV infection and matching HLA type. Overall study results and limits: The study identified carriers of CMV plus the relevant HLA from cumulative public TCR beta family frequency. Across the ex vivo response, the dominant clonotypes were HLA-C-restricted CMV-specific TCR beta clonotypes.

Per germline, CDR1 MNHEY and CDR2 SMNVEV (reference sequence). The CDR3 contains 15 residues. Trimming at V came to 5 bases and at J to 1 base, leaving 5 bases not matched to a gene. A note on this clonotype: Its target is not known.

TCRdb processed the reads anew with MiXCR; each CDR3 protein has one entry. Of approximately 73,000 distinct CDR3 sequences in the sample, 35% to 45% were seen once. The source material was CD8+ T cells from cultured PBMCs, sampled from culture after CMV antigen stimulation. The gene calls are TRBV27 and TRBJ1-1, with TRBD1 identical over 9 bases. This TCR came from a human donor in good health (CMV status not recorded). Some clones in this sample may be carry-over from other donors' samples. CDR3 in amino acids: CASSPTGGPNTEAFF. The CDR3 nucleotides are TGTGCCAGCAGTCCCACAGGGGGCCCGAACACTGAAGCTTTCTTT.